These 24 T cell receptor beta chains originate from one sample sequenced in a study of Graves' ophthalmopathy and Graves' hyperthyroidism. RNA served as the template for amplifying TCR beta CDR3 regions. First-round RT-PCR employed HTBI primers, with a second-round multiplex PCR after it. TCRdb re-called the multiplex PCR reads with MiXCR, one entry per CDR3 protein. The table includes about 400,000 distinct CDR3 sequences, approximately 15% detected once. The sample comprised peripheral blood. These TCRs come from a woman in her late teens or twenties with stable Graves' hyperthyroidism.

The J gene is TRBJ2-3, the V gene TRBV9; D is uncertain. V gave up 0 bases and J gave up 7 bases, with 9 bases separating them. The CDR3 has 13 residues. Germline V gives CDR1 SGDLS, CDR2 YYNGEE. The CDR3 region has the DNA TGTGCCAGCAGCGTAGATCAGGCAAATACGCAGTATTTT. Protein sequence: CASSVDQANTQYF.

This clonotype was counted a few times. CDR3 sequence (DNA): TGTGCCAGCAGCCCCTCGGGCGGGGCTACTGAAGCTTTCTTT. Protein product: CASSPSGGATEAFF. The chain links TRBV12-3 or TRBV12-4 to TRBJ1-1; weak D call: TRBD1 (5 bases). V lost 6 bases to trimming and J lost 5 bases, with 16 bases between them. CDR3 size: 14 residues.

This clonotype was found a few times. CDR3 bases: TGTGCCAGCAGAACTGACAGGGGCGACAATCAGCCCCAGCATTTT. This gives the protein CASRTDRGDNQPQHF. The chain employs TRBV6-1 and TRBJ1-5, with 8 positions matching TRBD1. This CDR3 is 15 amino acids long. CDR1 and CDR2 from the germline V gene are MNHNS and SASEGT. V lost 6 bases to trimming and J lost 3 bases; unmatched junction nucleotides: 7.

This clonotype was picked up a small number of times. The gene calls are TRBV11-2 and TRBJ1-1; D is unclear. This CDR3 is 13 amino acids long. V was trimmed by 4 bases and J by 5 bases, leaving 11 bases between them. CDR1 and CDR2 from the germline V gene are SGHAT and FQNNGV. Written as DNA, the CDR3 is TGTGCCAGCAGCTCCGGCTTGGGAACTGAAGCTTTCTTT. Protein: CASSSGLGTEAFF.

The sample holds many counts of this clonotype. In DNA, the CDR3 is TGCAGTGCTAGTCACTTCCAAGAGACCCAGTACTTC. As protein: CSASHFQETQYF. The chain employs TRBV20-1 and TRBJ2-5; D gene ambiguous. The CDR3 loop spans 12 amino acids. Germline CDR1 and CDR2: DFQATT and SNEGSKA (reference sequence). Between the trimmed V and J ends, which lost 3 bases and 1 base, there was a span of 6 bases.

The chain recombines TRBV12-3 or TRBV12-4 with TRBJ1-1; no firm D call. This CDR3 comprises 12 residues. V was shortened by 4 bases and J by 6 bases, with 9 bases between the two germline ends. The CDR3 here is CASSSLEAEAFF. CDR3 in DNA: TGTGCCAGCAGTTCCCTGGAGGCTGAAGCTTTCTTT.

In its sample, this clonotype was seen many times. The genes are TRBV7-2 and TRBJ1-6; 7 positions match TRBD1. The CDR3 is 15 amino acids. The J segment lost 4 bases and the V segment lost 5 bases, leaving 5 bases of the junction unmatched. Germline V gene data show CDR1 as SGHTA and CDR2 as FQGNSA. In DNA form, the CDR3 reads TGTGCCAGCAGCCTACGACAGGGTTATAATTCACCCCTCCACTTT. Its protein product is CASSLRQGYNSPLHF.

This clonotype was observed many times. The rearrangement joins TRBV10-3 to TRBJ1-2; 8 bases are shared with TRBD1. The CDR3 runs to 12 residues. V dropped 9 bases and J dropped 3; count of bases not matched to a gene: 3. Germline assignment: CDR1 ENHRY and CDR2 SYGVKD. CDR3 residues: CAIEDRDYGYTF. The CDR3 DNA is TGTGCCATTGAGGACAGGGACTATGGCTACACCTTC.

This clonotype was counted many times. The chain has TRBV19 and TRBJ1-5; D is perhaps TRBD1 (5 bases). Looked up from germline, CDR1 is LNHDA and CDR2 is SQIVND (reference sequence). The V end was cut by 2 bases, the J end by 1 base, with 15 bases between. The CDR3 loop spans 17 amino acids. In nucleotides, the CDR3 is TGTGCCAGTAGTATAAAGGGGTCAGTTAAGAGCAATCAGCCCCAGCATTTT. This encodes CASSIKGSVKSNQPQHF. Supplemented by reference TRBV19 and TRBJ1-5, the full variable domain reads DGGITQSPKYLFRKEGQNVTLSCEQNLNHDAMYWYRQDPGQGLRLIYYSQIVNDFQKGDIAEGYSVSREKKESFPLTVTSAQKNPTAFYLCASSIKGSVKSNQPQHFGDGTRLSIL.

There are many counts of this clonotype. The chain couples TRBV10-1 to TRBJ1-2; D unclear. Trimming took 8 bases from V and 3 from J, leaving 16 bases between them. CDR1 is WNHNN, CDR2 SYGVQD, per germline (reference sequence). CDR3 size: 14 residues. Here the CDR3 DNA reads TGCGCCAGCTTGAGGGCAGTCATGGACTATGGCTACACCTTC. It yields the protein CASLRAVMDYGYTF.

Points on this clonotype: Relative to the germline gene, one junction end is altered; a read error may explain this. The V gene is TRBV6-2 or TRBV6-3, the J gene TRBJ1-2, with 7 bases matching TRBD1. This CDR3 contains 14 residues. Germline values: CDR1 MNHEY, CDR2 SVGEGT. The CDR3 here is CASSYHDRDYGYTF. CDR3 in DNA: TGCGCCAGCAGCTACCACGACAGGGATTATGGCTACACCTTC.

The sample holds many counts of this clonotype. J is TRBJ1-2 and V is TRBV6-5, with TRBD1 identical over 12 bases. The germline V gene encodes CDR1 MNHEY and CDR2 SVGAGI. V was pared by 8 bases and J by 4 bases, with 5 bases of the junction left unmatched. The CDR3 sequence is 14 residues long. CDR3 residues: CASGTGGAVYGYTF. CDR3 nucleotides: TGTGCCAGCGGGACAGGGGGCGCGGTCTATGGCTACACCTTC.

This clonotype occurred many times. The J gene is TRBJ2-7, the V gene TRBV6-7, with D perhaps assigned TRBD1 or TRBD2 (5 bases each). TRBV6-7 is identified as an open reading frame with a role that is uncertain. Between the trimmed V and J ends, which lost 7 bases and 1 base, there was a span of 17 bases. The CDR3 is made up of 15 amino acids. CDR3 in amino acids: CASTERGRLSYEQYF. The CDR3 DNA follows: TGTGCCAGCACCGAGAGGGGACGGCTATCCTACGAGCAGTACTTC.

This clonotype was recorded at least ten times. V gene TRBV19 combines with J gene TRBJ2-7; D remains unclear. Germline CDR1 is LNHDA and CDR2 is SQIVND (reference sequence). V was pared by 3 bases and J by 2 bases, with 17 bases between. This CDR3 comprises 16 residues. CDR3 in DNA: TGTGCCAGTAGTATTTTGGCAGGCCAAGGGCCCTACGAGCAGTACTTC. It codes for CASSILAGQGPYEQYF.

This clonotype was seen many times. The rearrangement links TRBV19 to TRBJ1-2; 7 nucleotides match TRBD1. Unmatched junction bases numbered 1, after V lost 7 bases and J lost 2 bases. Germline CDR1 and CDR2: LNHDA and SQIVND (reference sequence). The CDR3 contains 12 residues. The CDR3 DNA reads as TGTGCCAGTAAAGGGGGCAACTATGGCTACACCTTC. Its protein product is CASKGGNYGYTF.

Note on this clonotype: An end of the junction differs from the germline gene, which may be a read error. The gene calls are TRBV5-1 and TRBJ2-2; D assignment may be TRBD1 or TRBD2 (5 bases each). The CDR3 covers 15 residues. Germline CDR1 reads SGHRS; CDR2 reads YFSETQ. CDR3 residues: CVSSGEGRSTGELFF. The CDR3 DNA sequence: TGCGTCAGCAGTGGAGAGGGGCGGAGCACCGGGGAGCTGTTTTTT.

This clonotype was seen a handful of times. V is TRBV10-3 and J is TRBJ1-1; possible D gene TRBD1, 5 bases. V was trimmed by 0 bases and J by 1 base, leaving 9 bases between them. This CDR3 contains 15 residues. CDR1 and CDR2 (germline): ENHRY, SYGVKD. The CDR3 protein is CAISESGGKNTEAFF. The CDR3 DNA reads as TGTGCCATCAGTGAGTCCGGGGGGAAGAACACTGAAGCTTTCTTT.

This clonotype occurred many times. For the CDR3, the DNA is TGTGCCAGCAGTTTACAGGGGGATAATTCACCCCTCCACTTT. It translates to CASSLQGDNSPLHF. V usage is TRBV12-3 or TRBV12-4 and J usage is TRBJ1-6, with TRBD1 identical over 7 bases. The CDR3 length is 14 residues. V shed 2 bases and J 5 bases; nucleotides not matched to a gene: 0.

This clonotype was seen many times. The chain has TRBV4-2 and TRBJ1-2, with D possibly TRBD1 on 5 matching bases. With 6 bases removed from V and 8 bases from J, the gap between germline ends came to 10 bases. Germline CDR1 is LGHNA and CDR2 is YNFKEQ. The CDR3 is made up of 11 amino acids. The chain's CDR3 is CASRLREGYTF. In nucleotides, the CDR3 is TGTGCCAGCAGACTCAGGGAAGGCTACACCTTC.

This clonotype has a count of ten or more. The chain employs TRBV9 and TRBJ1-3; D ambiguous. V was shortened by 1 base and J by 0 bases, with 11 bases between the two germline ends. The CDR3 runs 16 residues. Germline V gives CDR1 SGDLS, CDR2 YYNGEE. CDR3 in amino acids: CASSVTETSSGNTIYF. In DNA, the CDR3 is TGTGCCAGCAGCGTAACCGAGACCAGCTCTGGAAACACCATATATTTT.

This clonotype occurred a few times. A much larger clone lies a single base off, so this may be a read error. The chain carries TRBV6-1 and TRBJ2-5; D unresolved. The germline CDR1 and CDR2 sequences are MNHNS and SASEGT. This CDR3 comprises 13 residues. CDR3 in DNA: TGTGCCAGCACCGACGGGCTCGAAGAGACCAAGTACTTC. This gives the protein CASTDGLEETKYF.

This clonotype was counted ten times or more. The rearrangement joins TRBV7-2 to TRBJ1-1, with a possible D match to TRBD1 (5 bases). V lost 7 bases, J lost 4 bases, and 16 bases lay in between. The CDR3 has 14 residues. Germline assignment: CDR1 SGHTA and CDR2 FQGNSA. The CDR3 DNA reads TGTGCCAGCACCGACCCGGGGGGGGGCACTGAAGCTTTCTTT. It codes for CASTDPGGGTEAFF.

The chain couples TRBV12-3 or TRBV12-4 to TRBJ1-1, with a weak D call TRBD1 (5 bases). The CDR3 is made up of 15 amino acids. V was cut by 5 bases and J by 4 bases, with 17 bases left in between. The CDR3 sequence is CASSPRGGMGTEAFF. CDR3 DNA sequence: TGTGCCAGCAGTCCCCGCGGGGGGATGGGCACTGAAGCTTTCTTT.

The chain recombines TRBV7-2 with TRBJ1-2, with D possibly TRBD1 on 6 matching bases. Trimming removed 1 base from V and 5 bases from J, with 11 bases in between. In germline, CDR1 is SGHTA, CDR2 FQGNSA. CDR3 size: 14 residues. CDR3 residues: CASSLERTEYGYTF. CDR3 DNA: TGTGCCAGCAGCTTAGAGAGGACAGAGTATGGCTACACCTTC. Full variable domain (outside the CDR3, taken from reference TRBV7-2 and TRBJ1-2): GAGVSQSPSNKVTEKGKDVELRCDPISGHTALYWYRQSLGQGLEFLIYFQGNSAPDKSGLPSDRFSAERTGGSVSTLTIQRTQQEDSAVYLCASSLERTEYGYTFGSGTRLTVV.